This entry is about one T cell receptor (beta chain). This clonotype turned up a few times. The target of this receptor is not known. Base-call qualities are not available, and no considerably larger clone is one nucleotide away. In the paper's terms, the treatment or condition label means: in vitro stimulation with specific CMV peptide epitopes to enrich CMV-specific T cells. V is reduced by 1 base and J by 4 bases, leaving a spacing of 11 bases between them. From the cysteine up to the phenylalanine, the CDR3 has a length of 14 residues. Only CDR3 DNA is held: 42 bases, read in frame from base 1. CDR1 SGHVT and CDR2 SQSDAQ are derived from the germline V gene. This sample is drawn from a study of T cell repertoires in cytomegalovirus infection (dated by TCRdb to 2018 to 2020). Some background on the complete study: Recently identified HLA-C-restricted CMV epitopes, whose presentation resists viral immunomodulation, were targeted by peptide stimulations together with well-studied HLA-B-restricted epitopes. The HLA type of each donor mattered for the analysis, because public TCR beta signatures pointed to carriage of CMV infection along with the matching HLA type.

Study-wide findings and limitations: In both this cohort and an independent roughly 330-donor cohort, the cumulative frequency of public TCR beta family members distinguished carriers of CMV infection plus the relevant HLA type. The ex vivo response was dominated by HLA-C-restricted CMV-specific TCR beta clonotypes, and the single most frequent clonotype in two of eight donors was supplied by these HLA-C-restricted clonotypes.

For sequencing, an Illumina HiSeq 1500 was employed. TCRdb reprocessing: public reads trimmed at Q25 with fastp, clones called with MiXCR, in-frame beta chains kept. Each CDR3 protein appears once, grouped with its most common genes and DNA. The sample has 300,000 to 400,000 distinct CDR3 sequences on record, about 29% of them singletons. 20% of the sample is in the top ten clones. The sample was cultured PBMCs, taken from culture after CMV antigen stimulation. The TCR comes from a human donor in good health (CMV status not recorded). Some clones in this sample may be carry-over from other donors' samples. Here the chain combines TRBV7-4 and TRBJ2-7; no confident D gene assignment can be made. CDR3 reads: CASSLVVGPYEQYF. Here is the DNA: TGTGCCAGCAGCTTAGTAGTCGGGCCTTACGAGCAGTACTTC.